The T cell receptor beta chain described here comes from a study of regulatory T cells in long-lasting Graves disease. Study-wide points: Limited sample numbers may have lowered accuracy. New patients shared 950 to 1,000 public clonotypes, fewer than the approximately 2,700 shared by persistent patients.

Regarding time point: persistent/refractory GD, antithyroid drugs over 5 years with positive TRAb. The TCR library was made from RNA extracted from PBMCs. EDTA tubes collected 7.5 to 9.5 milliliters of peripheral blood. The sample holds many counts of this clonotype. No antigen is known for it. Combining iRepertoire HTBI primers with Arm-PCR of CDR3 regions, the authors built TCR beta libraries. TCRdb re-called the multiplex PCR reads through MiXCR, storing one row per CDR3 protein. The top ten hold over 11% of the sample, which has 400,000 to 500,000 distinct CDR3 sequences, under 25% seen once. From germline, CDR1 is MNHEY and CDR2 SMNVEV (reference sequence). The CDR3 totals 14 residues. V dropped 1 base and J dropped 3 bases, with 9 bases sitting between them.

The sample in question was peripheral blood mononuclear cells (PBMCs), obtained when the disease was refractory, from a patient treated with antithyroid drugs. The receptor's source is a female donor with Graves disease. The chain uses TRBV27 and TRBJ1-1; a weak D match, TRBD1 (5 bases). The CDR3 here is CASSLLTEDTEAFF. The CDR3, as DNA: TGTGCCAGCAGTTTATTGACAGAGGACACTGAAGCTTTCTTT.